Reported below is one TCR beta chain. This record belongs to a study of T cells in localized non-small cell lung cancer. V was pared by 4 bases and J by 0 bases, with 4 bases of the junction left unmatched. The CDR3 contains 14 residues. Germline lookup yields CDR1 SGHRS and CDR2 YFSETQ. Only in-frame clones appear in the TCRdb table, and some are missing; sequencing was by immunoSEQ multiplex PCR. The data contain more than 20,000 clones, over 75% of them singletons. Sequenced material: peripheral blood, taken before any cancer treatment. This sequence joins TRBV5-1 and TRBJ2-7, with 7 bases that match TRBD1. This TCR derives from a male donor at least 60 years old with stage I squamous cell lung carcinoma. DNA for the CDR3: TGCGCCAGCAGCCCCGGGACAGTCTCCTACGAGCAGTACTTC. It translates to CASSPGTVSYEQYF.